This entry is about one T cell receptor (beta chain). Its antigen is unidentified. Sequenced material consisted of expressed TCRB transcripts (all of the isolated RNA was reverse transcribed). Using immunoSEQ multiplex PCR, the repertoire was profiled, and TCRdb retains in-frame clones only, with some absent. The sample consists of 550,000 to 850,000 clones, under 15% of them appearing once. The sample is drawn from a study of beta chain features in type 1 diabetes. Findings and limits, study-wide: TCRB CDR3s were moderately but significantly shorter in Type 1 diabetes patients in all four CD4+ subsets.

The CDR3 extends over 14 amino acids. Sample: naive CD4+ T cells from blood. J is TRBJ2-7 and V is TRBV21-1; TRBD1 is taken as the D call from the table, unchecked against the DNA. TRBV21-1 is deemed a pseudogene. This clonotype was obtained from a man in his late teens or twenties with type 1 diabetes. CDR3 residues: CASSSMGRDYEQYF. In nucleotides, the CDR3 is TGTGCCAGCAGCAGTATGGGCAGGGACTACGAGCAGTACTTC.